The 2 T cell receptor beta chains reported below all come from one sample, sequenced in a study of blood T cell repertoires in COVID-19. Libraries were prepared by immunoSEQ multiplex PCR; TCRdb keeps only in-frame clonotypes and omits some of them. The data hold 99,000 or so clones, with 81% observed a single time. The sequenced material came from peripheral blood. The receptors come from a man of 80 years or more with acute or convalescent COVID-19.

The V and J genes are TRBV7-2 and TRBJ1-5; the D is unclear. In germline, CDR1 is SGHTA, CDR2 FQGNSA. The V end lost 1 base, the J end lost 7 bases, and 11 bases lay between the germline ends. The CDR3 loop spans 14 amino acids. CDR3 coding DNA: TGTGCCAGCAGCTTAGAGCAGGCTGAACAGCCCCAGCATTTT. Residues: CASSLEQAEQPQHF.

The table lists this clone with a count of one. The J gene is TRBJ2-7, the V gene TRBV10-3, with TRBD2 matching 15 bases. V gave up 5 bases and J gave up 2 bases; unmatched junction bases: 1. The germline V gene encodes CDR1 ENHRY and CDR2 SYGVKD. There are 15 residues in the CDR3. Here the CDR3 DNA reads TGTGCCATCAGTCGGACTAGCGGGGGGGCCTACGAGCAGTACTTC. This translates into CAISRTSGGAYEQYF.